A selection of T cell receptor beta chains follows, all from one sample in a study of T cell responses to AZD1222 COVID-19 vaccine. This table comes from immunoSEQ multiplex PCR, and its TCRdb copy is limited to in-frame clones, with some not included. The top ten hold over 7.5% of the sample, which has 95,000 to 150,000 clones, 92% seen once. Sequencing was performed on peripheral blood, taken 28 days after the second AZD1222 dose. All receptors come from an adult who received the AZD1222 COVID-19 vaccine. CDR3s include the opening cysteine and the closing phenylalanine or tryptophan. Fields, in order: clone size, V gene, CDR3 length, J gene, D gene, CDR3 protein, CDR3 DNA. The D gene is left open where the match is weak. Clone size is given for some rows only: seen once, a few or many times, or a class if the clone is expanded.

.	TRBV3-1/TRBV3-2	13	TRBJ2-7	.	CASSQGSDYEQYF	TGTGCCAGCAGCCAGGGGTCGGACTACGAGCAGTACTTC
.	TRBV3-1/TRBV3-2	14	TRBJ2-7	.	CASSQGPFSYEQYF	TGTGCCAGCAGCCAAGGGCCGTTTTCCTACGAGCAGTACTTC
.	TRBV7-8	14	TRBJ2-7	TRBD1	CASSFTGTGVEQYF	TGTGCCAGCAGCTTCACCGGGACAGGGGTCGAGCAGTACTTC
.	TRBV28	16	TRBJ1-5	TRBD1	CASSLPFRQGGQPQHF	TGTGCCAGCAGTTTACCGTTTCGGCAGGGGGGACAGCCCCAGCATTTT
.	TRBV18	14	TRBJ1-2	TRBD1	CASSGQGADYGYTF	TGTGCCAGTTCCGGACAGGGGGCCGACTATGGCTACACCTTC
.	TRBV12-3/TRBV12-4	10	TRBJ2-1	.	CASSFYEQFF	TGTGCCAGCAGTTTTTATGAGCAGTTCTTC
.	TRBV11-3	16	TRBJ2-2	.	CASSLTPAGNTGELFF	TGTGCCAGCAGCTTAACCCCCGCAGGGAACACCGGGGAGCTGTTTTTT
once	TRBV12-3/TRBV12-4	12	TRBJ1-1	.	CASSEVGTEAFF	TGTGCCAGCAGTGAAGTGGGGACTGAAGCTTTCTTT
once	TRBV7-9	12	TRBJ1-1	.	CASSDRQSQAFF	TGTGCCAGCAGCGATCGACAGTCCCAGGCTTTCTTT
once	TRBV7-8	13	TRBJ1-1	.	CASSPPQHTEAFF	TGTGCCAGCAGCCCCCCACAGCACACTGAAGCTTTCTTT
.	TRBV12-3/TRBV12-4	13	TRBJ2-7	.	CASSLGTAYERYF	TGTGCCAGCAGTTTAGGGACAGCCTACGAGCGGTACTTC
.	TRBV28	16	TRBJ1-2	TRBD1	CASSLYQGAHDRGYTF	TGTGCCAGCAGTTTATATCAGGGGGCGCATGACCGGGGCTACACCTTC
.	TRBV28	12	TRBJ1-5	.	CASSWGQQPQHF	TGTGCCAGCAGCTGGGGGCAGCAGCCCCAGCATTTT
.	TRBV7-9	15	TRBJ1-5	.	CASSLVAGPQAPQHF	TGTGCCAGCAGCTTAGTAGCGGGTCCACAAGCGCCCCAGCATTTT
.	TRBV29-1	10	TRBJ1-1	.	CSYRGTEAFF	TGCAGCTACCGGGGAACTGAAGCTTTCTTT
.	TRBV7-9	16	TRBJ2-1	.	CASSLLRTGTYNEQFF	TGTGCCAGCAGCCTTTTGCGGACGGGGACCTACAATGAGCAGTTCTTC
.	TRBV6-1	15	TRBJ2-7	.	CASSDGPEAPYEQYF	TGTGCCAGCAGTGACGGCCCGGAAGCCCCCTACGAGCAGTACTTC
.	TRBV7-2	14	TRBJ1-2	.	CASSLGPTEGGYTF	TGTGCCAGCAGCTTAGGGCCCACCGAGGGTGGCTACACCTTC
.	TRBV7-9	14	TRBJ1-1	TRBD1	CASSSGQGDTEAFF	TGTGCCAGCAGCTCTGGACAGGGGGACACTGAAGCTTTCTTT
.	TRBV5-1	16	TRBJ1-4	.	CASSITGSATNEKLFF	TGCGCCAGCAGCATTACAGGGTCCGCAACTAATGAAAAACTGTTTTTT
.	TRBV14	17	TRBJ2-5	.	CASSLGSEGAWGETQYF	TGTGCCAGCAGCCTCGGGTCGGAGGGGGCTTGGGGCGAGACCCAGTACTTC
.	TRBV3-1/TRBV3-2	15	TRBJ1-2	TRBD1	CASSDRRQGAYGYTF	TGTGCCAGCAGCGATAGGAGACAGGGGGCTTATGGCTACACCTTC
.	TRBV2	14	TRBJ1-4	.	CASIPDATNEKLFF	TGTGCCAGCATTCCTGATGCAACTAATGAAAAACTGTTTTTT
.	TRBV6-1	15	TRBJ1-2	.	CASSEAPGQQYGYTF	TGTGCCAGCAGTGAAGCCCCGGGGCAGCAATATGGCTACACCTTC
few	TRBV4-1	19	TRBJ1-5	TRBD1	CASSHKTGTAIYSNQPQHF	TGCGCCAGCAGCCATAAGACCGGGACAGCAATTTATAGCAATCAGCCCCAGCATTTT
.	TRBV3-1/TRBV3-2	14	TRBJ2-7	TRBD2	CASSQRTSGDEQYF	TGTGCCAGCAGCCAGAGGACTAGCGGGGACGAGCAGTACTTC
.	TRBV28	14	TRBJ2-7	.	CASRGRVPTYEQYF	TGTGCCAGCAGGGGACGGGTACCCACCTACGAGCAGTACTTC
.	TRBV19	9	TRBJ2-7	.	CASRNTASF	TGTGCCAGTAGGAACACGGCTTCGTTC
.	TRBV28	15	TRBJ2-4	.	CASRATEPSKNIQYF	TGTGCCAGCAGAGCGACAGAACCCTCCAAAAACATTCAGTACTTC
.	TRBV24-1	13	TRBJ1-2	.	CATTERGGGGYTF	TGTGCCACCACGGAACGCGGGGGGGGCGGCTACACCTTC
.	TRBV5-1	15	TRBJ2-7	.	CASSLVPDVTYEQYF	TGCGCCAGCAGCTTGGTTCCGGACGTGACTTACGAGCAGTACTTC
.	TRBV6-5	14	TRBJ1-1	TRBD1	CASRPTGVLTEAFF	TGTGCCAGCAGGCCGACAGGGGTGCTCACTGAAGCTTTCTTT
.	TRBV20-1	15	TRBJ2-1	TRBD2	CSASYGTSDVSEQFF	TGCAGTGCTAGTTACGGGACTAGCGATGTTAGTGAGCAGTTCTTC
.	TRBV7-8	16	TRBJ1-5	TRBD1	CASSLFGQANNQPQHF	TGTGCCAGCAGCTTATTTGGACAGGCGAACAATCAGCCCCAGCATTTT
.	TRBV7-2	17	TRBJ2-7	TRBD1	CASSIRPGTGGLYEQYF	TGTGCCAGCAGCATTCGGCCAGGGACAGGAGGACTCTACGAGCAGTACTTC
.	TRBV7-2	15	TRBJ1-5	.	CASSLLNTADQPQHF	TGTGCCAGCAGCTTACTGAACACCGCGGATCAGCCCCAGCATTTT
.	TRBV7-6	17	TRBJ1-3	.	CASSLEPGRISGNTIYF	TGTGCCAGCAGCTTAGAACCGGGACGGATATCTGGAAACACCATATATTTT
.	TRBV10-1	15	TRBJ1-1	.	CASSGHLLQNTEAFF	TGCGCCAGCAGTGGTCACTTACTACAGAACACTGAAGCTTTCTTT
.	TRBV20-1	16	TRBJ2-5	.	CSASADVRDLQETQYF	TGCAGTGCTAGTGCAGACGTCCGGGACTTACAAGAGACCCAGTACTTC
once	TRBV27	16	TRBJ2-2	TRBD1	CASRNRGQGARGELFF	TGTGCCAGCAGAAATCGAGGACAGGGGGCGCGTGGGGAGCTGTTTTTT
.	TRBV3-1/TRBV3-2	15	TRBJ2-7	TRBD1	CASSQEDRGRDEQYF	TGTGCCAGCAGCCAAGAAGACAGGGGGCGCGACGAGCAGTACTTC
.	TRBV3-1/TRBV3-2	16	TRBJ2-3	TRBD2	CASSQPGLVATDTQYF	TGTGCCAGCAGCCAGCCCGGACTAGTCGCCACAGATACGCAGTATTTT
.	TRBV15	15	TRBJ1-3	.	CATSRDQSSGNTIYF	TGTGCCACCAGCAGAGACCAAAGCTCTGGAAACACCATATATTTT
.	TRBV7-9	15	TRBJ2-7	TRBD1	CASSYLWDRVNEQYF	TGTGCCAGCAGCTACCTCTGGGACAGGGTAAACGAGCAGTACTTC
.	TRBV9	15	TRBJ1-4	.	CASSTNRAMSEKLFF	TGTGCCAGCAGCACCAACAGGGCTATGAGTGAAAAACTGTTTTTT
.	TRBV18	15	TRBJ1-1	.	CASSPEGWGAAEAFF	TGTGCCAGCTCACCAGAGGGGTGGGGGGCCGCTGAAGCTTTCTTT
.	TRBV3-1/TRBV3-2	13	TRBJ1-4	.	CASSQGANEKLFF	TGTGCCAGCAGCCAGGGGGCTAATGAAAAACTGTTTTTT
.	TRBV28	19	TRBJ2-7	TRBD1	CASSLSLIWGRGPKYEQYF	TGTGCCAGCAGTTTAAGTCTTATTTGGGGCAGGGGGCCGAAGTACGAGCAGTACTTC
once	TRBV9	15	TRBJ2-1	TRBD2	CASSVVAGGYNEQFF	TGTGCCAGCAGCGTAGTGGCGGGGGGTTACAATGAGCAGTTCTTC